This T cell receptor (beta chain) was identified during a study of response to subunit inactivated influenza vaccine. In regard to this clonotype: The antigen is not known.

This CDR3 has 16 residues. V gave up 2 bases and J gave up 4 bases; unmatched junction bases: 8. The germline V gene encodes CDR1 KGHSH and CDR2 LQKENI. Broader study findings: After each seasonal influenza vaccination, few new T cells are recruited, the authors suggested.

MiXCR, run by TCRdb on the RT-PCR reads, gives a single entry per CDR3 protein. This sample has fewer than 650,000 distinct CDR3 sequences, with 10% to 15% found just once. The sequence was obtained from a man aged 50 to 60 who received an inactivated influenza vaccine. Sequenced here: PBMCs from blood, sampled roughly 46 days after vaccination. The chain links TRBV18 to TRBJ2-1, with 7 bases that match TRBD1. CDR3 residues: CASSPGWGQIYNEQFF. CDR3 in DNA: TGTGCCAGCTCACCAGGATGGGGACAGATATACAATGAGCAGTTCTTC.